This record covers a single T cell receptor (beta chain). The antigen remains undetermined. Libraries were prepared by immunoSEQ multiplex PCR; TCRdb keeps only in-frame clonotypes and omits some of them. The sample contains roughly 100,000 clones, more than 70% of which appear only once. Time point: cycle 4 day 1 (C4D1), after 5 to 7 weeks of nivolumab. In every patient, relapse followed autologous stem cell transplantation, while exposure to brentuximab vedotin differed. The data belong to a study of PD-1 blockade in classical Hodgkin lymphoma. CDR3 length: 15 residues. Germline V gene lookup returns CDR1 MGHDK and CDR2 SYGVNS. The V end lost 1 base, the J end lost 1 base, and 10 bases lay between the germline ends. Whole-study findings and limits: CD4+ but not CD8+ TCR diversity rose significantly by C4D1. Among the patients, those starting nivolumab under 1 year after ASCT were excluded. When set against healthy donors, newly diagnosed patients were reported to show lower baseline TCR diversity.

The sample was peripheral blood mononuclear cells (PBMCs), taken before the fourth cycle of nivolumab. The V call is TRBV25-1, the J call TRBJ1-1; unclear D gene. The source is a human donor with classical Hodgkin lymphoma. The CDR3 DNA reads TGTGCCAGCAGTGAATTAGGTCCTTCGAACACTGAAGCTTTCTTT. This sequence encodes CASSELGPSNTEAFF.